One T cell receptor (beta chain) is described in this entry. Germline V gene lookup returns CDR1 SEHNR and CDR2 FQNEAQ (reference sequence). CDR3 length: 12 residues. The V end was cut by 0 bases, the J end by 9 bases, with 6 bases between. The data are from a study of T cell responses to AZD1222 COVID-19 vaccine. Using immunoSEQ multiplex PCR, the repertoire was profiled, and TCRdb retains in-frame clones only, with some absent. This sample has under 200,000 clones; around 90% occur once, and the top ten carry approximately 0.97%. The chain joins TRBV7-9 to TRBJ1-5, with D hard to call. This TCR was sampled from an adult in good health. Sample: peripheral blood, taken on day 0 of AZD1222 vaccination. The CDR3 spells CASSLADTPQHF. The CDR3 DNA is TGTGCCAGCAGCTTAGCGGATACGCCCCAGCATTTT.